This T cell receptor beta chain was obtained from a study of memory CD4+ T cells and cytomegalovirus serostatus. Study-wide background: This sample comes from healthy Belgian adults, roughly 9 CMV seropositive, some 22 seronegative.

The sort gate was single viable CD3+CD4+CD8-CD45RO+ cells for memory CD4+ T cells. Original processing notes: Out-of-frame sequences were removed, leaving 2 million to 2.5 million distinct TCRbeta sequences. Sequencing was performed with immunoSEQ multiplex PCR; in TCRdb, only in-frame clones are kept and a portion is missing. V and J calls and clone size follow that table, whereas D and trimming were derived from the DNA. The data hold about 56,000 clones, with about 68% observed a single time. The CDR3 consists of 14 residues. The germline V gene has CDR1 SGHAT and CDR2 FQNNGV. Trimming shortened V by 0 bases and J by 7 bases, and 10 bases separated the two germline ends.

Sequenced: memory CD4+ T cells from blood. The receptor was derived from an adult in good health and CMV-seropositive. V usage is TRBV11-2 and J usage is TRBJ2-4; D unclear. In DNA form, the CDR3 reads TGTGCCAGCAGCTTAGAGACGGTTGGGAACATTCAGTACTTC. Its protein is CASSLETVGNIQYF.